Each of the 24 T cell receptor beta chains below was sequenced from the same sample in a study of T cell changes during pregnancy in multiple sclerosis. Assay used: immunoSEQ multiplex PCR; TCRdb lists only in-frame clones, some missing. This sample has 55,000 to 80,000 clones, with around 90% found just once. Sequenced here: peripheral blood, sampled after pregnancy. Source of these receptors: a female donor in good health, enrolled as a control in a pregnancy study.

The chain couples TRBV27 to TRBJ2-7; TRBD1 matches at 7 bases. The CDR3 is 17 residues long. Losses at the gene ends were 1 base for V and 3 bases for J; bases not matched to a gene: 12. Germline-derived CDR1 and CDR2 are MNHEY and SMNVEV (reference sequence). The CDR3 region is CASSLFGTGERGYEQYF. The CDR3 nucleotides read TGTGCCAGCAGTTTATTCGGCACAGGGGAGAGAGGCTACGAGCAGTACTTC.

This clone appeared a few times. The J gene is TRBJ2-7, the V gene TRBV5-5; 7 nucleotides agree with TRBD2. CDR1 is SGHKS and CDR2 is YYEKEE in the germline V gene (reference sequence). V trimming: 3 bases; J trimming: 6 bases; junction bases outside the gene matches: 9. The CDR3 runs 14 residues. For the CDR3, the DNA is TGTGCCAGCAGCTCCCGACTAGCTCCGGGCGAGCAGTACTTC. As protein: CASSSRLAPGEQYF.

V usage is TRBV9 and J usage is TRBJ2-1; D remains unclear. In germline, CDR1 is SGDLS, CDR2 YYNGEE. Trimming took 4 bases from V and 10 from J, leaving 21 bases between them. The CDR3 loop spans 15 amino acids. As DNA, the CDR3 is TGTGCCAGCAGCCCCCGTTACGACGGTCTCAGGGAGCAGTTCTTC. Translation: CASSPRYDGLREQFF.

CDR3: CASSSLTSGDTQYF. The DNA for the CDR3 is TGTGCCAGCAGCAGCCTGACTAGCGGAGATACGCAGTATTTT. This rearrangement joins TRBV5-4 to TRBJ2-3, with 9 bases matching TRBD2. Germline V gene sequence: CDR1 SGHNT, CDR2 YYREEE (reference sequence). V dropped 4 bases and J dropped 5; count of bases not matched to a gene: 5. The CDR3 length is 14 residues.

This chain connects TRBV7-2 to TRBJ1-6, with a possible D match to TRBD1 (5 bases). The CDR3 runs 13 residues. The germline V gene encodes CDR1 SGHTA and CDR2 FQGNSA. V was cut by 6 bases and J by 9 bases, with 12 bases left in between. CDR3 protein: CASSRDSGSPLHF. The CDR3 DNA follows: TGTGCCAGCAGTAGGGACTCCGGTTCACCCCTCCACTTT. The full variable domain, rest sourced from reference TRBV7-2 and TRBJ1-6, is GAGVSQSPSNKVTEKGKDVELRCDPISGHTALYWYRQSLGQGLEFLIYFQGNSAPDKSGLPSDRFSAERTGGSVSTLTIQRTQQEDSAVYLCASSRDSGSPLHFGNGTRLTVT.

The chain uses TRBV30 and TRBJ2-7; the D gene is possibly TRBD2 (7 bases). Germline V lookup: CDR1 GTSNPN, CDR2 SVGIG (reference sequence). The germline V and J ends were trimmed by 3 bases and 3 bases, with 15 bases remaining between them. The length of the CDR3 is 14 residues. CDR3 in DNA: TGTGCCTGGAGCCTAGGGGGGGCAGGCTACGAGCAGTACTTC. This gives the protein CAWSLGGAGYEQYF.

The chain combines TRBV30 with TRBJ2-3; 7 bases map to TRBD2. Germline V gene lookup returns CDR1 GTSNPN and CDR2 SVGIG (reference sequence). V shed 4 bases, J shed 3 bases, and the junction held 7 bases outside the gene matches. The CDR3 has 14 residues. Here the CDR3 reads CAWTSRGGTDTQYF. The DNA of the CDR3 is TGTGCCTGGACCTCCCGCGGGGGAACAGATACGCAGTATTTT.

The gene calls are TRBV18 and TRBJ1-1, with D maybe TRBD1 (5 bases). Trimming took off 6 bases at V and 0 bases at J, with 14 bases between the two ends. CDR1 is KGHSH and CDR2 is LQKENI in the germline V gene. This CDR3 has 15 amino acids. The CDR3 DNA is TGTGCCAGCTCCCTGGGGCTGGGATTGAACACTGAAGCTTTCTTT. This sequence encodes CASSLGLGLNTEAFF.

This rearrangement joins TRBV11-2 to TRBJ1-1; D is unclear. The germline V gene encodes CDR1 SGHAT and CDR2 FQNNGV. Trimming shortened V by 2 bases and J by 1 base, and 8 bases separated the two germline ends. The CDR3 totals 14 residues. The CDR3, as DNA: TGTGCCAGCAGCTTAAGGCGGGGGAACACTGAAGCTTTCTTT. Protein sequence: CASSLRRGNTEAFF. Variable domain in full (rest from reference TRBV11-2 and TRBJ1-1): EAGVAQSPRYKIIEKRQSVAFWCNPISGHATLYWYQQILGQGPKLLIQFQNNGVVDDSQLPKDRFSAERLKGVDSTLKIQPAKLEDSAVYLCASSLRRGNTEAFFGQGTRLTVV.

In nucleotides, the CDR3 is TGTGCCAGCAGCTTAAAGTTAAGCACCGAGCAGTACTTC. It specifies CASSLKLSTEQYF. The J gene is TRBJ2-7, the V gene TRBV7-2; D is unclear. The CDR3 is 13 amino acids. The V gene's germline CDR1 is SGHTA and CDR2 FQGNSA. The V end was cut by 2 bases, the J end by 6 bases, with 11 bases between.

A few counts support this clone. The rearrangement joins TRBV19 to TRBJ1-2, with D possibly being TRBD1 (5 bases). The V gene's germline CDR1 is LNHDA and CDR2 SQIVND (reference sequence). Trimming took off 10 bases at V and 0 bases at J, with 15 bases between the two ends. The CDR3 runs to 14 residues. CDR3 DNA: TGTGCCACGAAAGGTCAGGGAACTAACTATGGCTACACCTTC. Translation gives CATKGQGTNYGYTF.

The chain recombines TRBV6-5 with TRBJ1-5, with D unresolved. Germline assignment: CDR1 MNHEY and CDR2 SVGAGI. V lost 5 bases and J 2 bases, leaving 13 bases between the germline ends. There are 15 residues in the CDR3. As DNA, the CDR3 is TGTGCCAGCAGTCCCCTCGAGGTGGGCAATCAGCCCCAGCATTTT. It is translated as CASSPLEVGNQPQHF.

This clone was seen once. This sequence joins TRBV11-2 and TRBJ2-2, with a weak D call TRBD1 (5 bases). Germline V gene data show CDR1 as SGHAT and CDR2 as FQNNGV. V was trimmed by 4 bases and J by 4 bases, leaving 16 bases between them. This CDR3 is 16 amino acids long. CDR3 in DNA: TGTGCCAGCAGCTCCGAGGACACCCAGGCCACCGGGGAGCTGTTTTTT. Translation: CASSSEDTQATGELFF.

CDR3: CAWIPGTGGRETQYF. The CDR3 DNA is TGTGCCTGGATTCCCGGGACAGGGGGCCGGGAGACCCAGTACTTC. The chain recombines TRBV30 with TRBJ2-5; 12 bases map to TRBD1. The trim removed 4 bases at V and 5 bases at J, leaving 8 bases unmatched. The germline V gene encodes CDR1 GTSNPN and CDR2 SVGIG (reference sequence). The CDR3 spans 15 residues.

V is TRBV2 and J is TRBJ1-3; 7 nucleotides match TRBD1. The CDR3 loop spans 15 amino acids. CDR1 is SNHLY and CDR2 is FYNNEI in the germline V gene. V lost 3 bases, J lost 0 bases, and 2 bases stayed unmatched. CDR3 sequence (DNA): TGTGCCAGCAGTGACAGGGGGACCTCTGGAAACACCATATATTTT. It translates to CASSDRGTSGNTIYF.

This chain uses TRBV27 with TRBJ2-1; no reliable D call. Per the germline V gene, CDR1 is MNHEY and CDR2 is SMNVEV (reference sequence). Trimming removed 8 bases at V and 0 bases at J, with 8 bases between. There are 13 residues in the CDR3. The CDR3 sequence: CASRGSSYNEQFF. The CDR3 coding sequence is TGTGCCAGCCGAGGTAGCTCCTACAATGAGCAGTTCTTC.

This chain joins TRBV2 and TRBJ2-1, with TRBD1 matching 7 bases. This CDR3 spans 22 amino acids. CDR1 and CDR2 (germline): SNHLY, FYNNEI. Trimming removed 2 bases from V and 0 bases from J; junction bases left unmatched: 22. CDR3 loop: CASSESATPGQRKWGSYNEQFF. CDR3 DNA: TGTGCCAGCAGTGAATCGGCCACACCGGGACAGAGGAAATGGGGCTCCTACAATGAGCAGTTCTTC.

The chain joins TRBV25-1 to TRBJ2-7, with 10 bases aligning to TRBD2. Trimming took 6 bases from V and 3 from J; bases not matched to a gene: 8. Germline loops: CDR1 MGHDK, CDR2 SYGVNS. The CDR3 is made up of 15 amino acids. The CDR3 DNA is TGTGCCAGCAGCCTAGGGGGACTAGCGTTCTACGAGCAGTACTTC. Its protein product is CASSLGGLAFYEQYF.

The rearrangement uses TRBV6-5 and TRBJ1-1, with a tentative D call TRBD1 (6 bases). CDR3 length: 12 residues. In germline, CDR1 is MNHEY, CDR2 SVGAGI. V lost 5 bases to trimming and J lost 11 bases, with 15 bases between them. CDR3 in DNA: TGTGCCAGCAGTAGCCAGGGTACAGGGGCTTTCTTT. Protein product: CASSSQGTGAFF.

The V call is TRBV7-2, the J call TRBJ2-7; a possible D gene is TRBD2 (6 bases). The CDR3 covers 16 residues. The germline gives CDR1 SGHTA, CDR2 FQGNSA. Trimming shortened V by 1 base and J by 5 bases, and 18 bases separated the two germline ends. This CDR3 reads CASSLGGGGVGDEQYF. The CDR3 DNA follows: TGTGCCAGCAGCTTAGGGGGCGGAGGGGTCGGGGACGAGCAGTACTTC.

In nucleotides, the CDR3 is TGCGCCAGCAGCCCACCGGGACAGGGGAGGACGCAGTACTTC. Residues: CASSPPGQGRTQYF. The V gene is TRBV4-1, the J gene TRBJ2-7, with TRBD1 matching over 10 bases. Trimming removed 4 bases from V and 9 bases from J; junction bases left unmatched: 9. CDR3 length equals 14 residues. CDR1 and CDR2 from the germline V gene are MGHRA and YSYEKL.

This chain joins TRBV19 and TRBJ2-1; TRBD2 aligns across 13 bases. Germline CDR1 reads LNHDA; CDR2 reads SQIVND (reference sequence). The CDR3 length is 15 residues. Germline trimming cut 8 bases from V and 7 bases from J; bases unmatched to any gene: 8. The CDR3 coding sequence is TGTGCCAGTGAAATGGGACTAGCGGGATTTAATGAGCAGTTCTTC. This sequence encodes CASEMGLAGFNEQFF.

The chain employs TRBV29-1 and TRBJ2-5, with TRBD2 matching over 9 bases. The CDR3 is 17 amino acids. Looked up from germline, CDR1 is SQVTM and CDR2 is ANQGSEA. J lost 5 bases, V lost 4 bases, and 17 bases had no gene match. The CDR3 here is CSVVLVAGDEFRETQYF. CDR3 in DNA: TGCAGCGTTGTCCTGGTAGCGGGGGATGAGTTTCGTGAGACCCAGTACTTC.

The chain combines TRBV6-6 with TRBJ2-7; D call uncertain. The germline gives CDR1 MNHNY, CDR2 SVGAGI (reference sequence). V lost 6 bases to trimming and J lost 2 bases, with 8 bases between them. CDR3 length equals 12 residues. Here the CDR3 DNA reads TGTGCCAGCAGGCAGGCCACCTACGAGCAGTACTTC. Protein product: CASRQATYEQYF.